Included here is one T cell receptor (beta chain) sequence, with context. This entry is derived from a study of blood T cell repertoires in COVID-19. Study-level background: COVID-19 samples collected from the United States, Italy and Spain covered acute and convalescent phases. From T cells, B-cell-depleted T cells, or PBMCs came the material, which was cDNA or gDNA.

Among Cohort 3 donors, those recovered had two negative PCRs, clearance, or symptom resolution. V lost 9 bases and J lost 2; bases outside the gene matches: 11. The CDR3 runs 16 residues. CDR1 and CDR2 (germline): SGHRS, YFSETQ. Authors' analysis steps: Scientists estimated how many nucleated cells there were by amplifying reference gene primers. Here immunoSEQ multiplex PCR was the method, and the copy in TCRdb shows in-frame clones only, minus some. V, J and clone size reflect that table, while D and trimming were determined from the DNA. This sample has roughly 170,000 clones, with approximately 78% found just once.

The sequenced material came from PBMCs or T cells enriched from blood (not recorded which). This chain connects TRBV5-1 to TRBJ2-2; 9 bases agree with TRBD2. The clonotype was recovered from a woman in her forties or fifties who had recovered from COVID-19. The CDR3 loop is CATRTVAGANTGELFF. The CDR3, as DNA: TGCGCCACCAGGACTGTAGCGGGAGCTAACACCGGGGAGCTGTTTTTT.